The clone carrying this T cell receptor (beta chain) came up a few times. What it binds is not known. Each CDR3 protein is one row after TCRdb ran MiXCR on the 5' RACE reads. The profile covers roughly 250,000 distinct CDR3 sequences, with around 17% appearing a single time and approximately 3.6% taken by the ten largest. The data were taken from a study of T-cell memory formation after mild COVID-19. Study background: Largely, TCR clusters stayed within a single donor.

Trimming at V came to 5 bases and at J to 2 bases, leaving 6 bases not matched to a gene. Germline V CDR1 and CDR2: SGHVS, FQNEAQ. This CDR3 has 15 amino acids. General study points: Cross-reactive memory apparently joined, as some responding clones appeared in pre-infection memory. The authors left the SARS-CoV-2 specificity of second-wave clones peaking on day 37 unconfirmed.

This receptor was obtained from a man younger than 35 who had mild COVID-19 (a few samples of this study predate the infection). Cell type and time point are not known. Sequences were obtained from PBMCs or a T cell subset sorted from them (not recorded which). V is TRBV7-8 and J is TRBJ2-3, with 8 bases identical to TRBD2. The CDR3 nucleotides are TGTGCCAGCAGCATATTAGCGGGGTACACAGATACGCAGTATTTT. Its protein is CASSILAGYTDTQYF.